This T cell receptor beta chain was found in a study of T cells in Graves' hyperthyroidism and ophthalmopathy (dated by TCRdb to the late 2010s). Regarding the study in general: Peripheral blood samples were taken at initial diagnosis, before any treatment was given. An independent validation cohort of 18 to 20 hyperthyroidism patients and some 15 patients who later progressed to ophthalmopathy tested prospective prediction of ophthalmopathy. After blood sampling, hyperthyroidism patients were treated with methimazole at a starting dose of 30 mg daily, and ophthalmopathy patients were treated with high-dose intravenous methylprednisolone. TCR V-J signatures able to tell the groups apart were searched for in a discovery cohort of some 97 patients, of whom over 40 had Graves' ophthalmopathy and about 60 had stable Graves' hyperthyroidism. TCR Vbeta CDR3 sequencing of roughly 140 peripheral blood samples (over 40 ophthalmopathy, 75 to 80 hyperthyroidism and roughly 17 progressor patients) is reported in the paper. The approximately 100 discovery patients were divided at random into training and test sets in a 7:3 ratio. The study also compared thyroid tissue and blood T-cell repertoires from a handful of Graves' hyperthyroidism patients. Study-wide conclusions, independent of this receptor: Most expanded thyroid clonotypes (frequency above 0.001) were also detected in blood, a finding suggesting that blood repertoires may reflect thyroid immune responses. Sample size was not statistically predetermined, and investigators were not blinded to group allocation. In validation, the model predicted progression to ophthalmopathy with roughly 66% sensitivity and approximately 72% specificity, a median of 6.5 months before onset. Ophthalmopathy was separated from stable hyperthyroidism by a 13 V-J signature model, with approximately 89% sensitivity and about 81% specificity obtained in cross-validation and 80%/75% obtained in testing.

Amplification of TCR beta CDR3 regions was carried out from RNA transcripts. A first-round RT-PCR of the TCR CDR3 used the HTBI primer set with the Qiagen OneStep RT-PCR kit. Libraries were constructed in a second round of multiplex PCR, after which size selection and purification were carried out. Paired-end sequencing of the libraries was performed with 100 bp reads on an Illumina HiSeq2000. As for the original processing: Raw data were processed with SOAPnuke, discarding reads with adapters, uncalled bases, mean Phred below 15, or no exact constant-primer or identifier match. COPE v1.2.5 was used to merge high-quality paired reads, and clonotypes were defined as unique nucleotide sequences. Clonotypes were aligned to IMGT TRBV, TRBD and TRBJ reference segments using MiTCR v1.1. Only V-J combinations with frequency above 0.0001, covering 99% to 99.2% of repertoires, were analysed. A TCS score was defined as the ratio between F50 (clonal expansion) and ExV (chaos), using BLOSUM62-based TCRdist between CDR3 peptides within each V-J. Welch's t-statistics and random forest reduced fewer than 550 V-J features to roughly 13, which were used in a naive Bayes classifier (R e1071). The similarity between thyroid and blood repertoires was quantified using the Morisita-Horn index. The raw public data were reprocessed by TCRdb itself: fastp quality trimming at Q25, MiXCR clonotype calling, in-frame beta chains only. Entries that share a CDR3 protein sequence are merged under the most common genes and DNA. TCRdb, not the original authors, processed these V and J calls. This sample has hundreds of thousands of distinct CDR3 sequences in its table, and roughly 37% of those were observed once. Around 9.3% of the sample is held by the ten biggest clonotypes.

CDR1 and CDR2 are drawn from the germline V gene: LGHNA, YNFKEQ. The CDR3 contains 15 residues, cysteine and phenylalanine counted. The kept DNA is CDR3 alone, 45 bases in frame from the first base. After removal of 5 bases from V and 8 bases from J, the junction retains 9 bases not matched to a gene. Stable Graves' hyperthyroidism was defined as the absence of progression to ophthalmopathy over 18 months of follow-up. Hyperthyroidism patients were aged 18 to 65 years and newly diagnosed, with disease duration of less than 2 months. Patients with uncontrolled infections, other autoimmune diseases, pregnancy or lactation were excluded. Diagnoses were based on clinical symptoms, serum thyroxine and TRAb, thyroid ultrasound and orbital computed tomography. PBMCs were isolated from about 10 ml of fresh peripheral blood by Ficoll-Paque density gradient centrifugation. Trizol reagent was used to extract total RNA, and RNA quality was then checked on an Agilent 2100 Bioanalyzer.

A remark on this clonotype: The antigen this receptor binds is unknown. No base quality information exists; no much larger clone differs at one position.

This sequence originates from a man younger than 35 with Graves' hyperthyroidism. Sequencing was carried out using blood. Rearrangement joined TRBV4-2 to TRBJ1-4; the junction holds 9 bases that match TRBD1. The CDR3 loop reads CASSRGQGVGEKLFF. The nucleotide sequence is given as TGTGCCAGCAGCAGGGGACAGGGCGTCGGAGAAAAACTGTTTTTT.